Below, 14 T cell receptor beta chains from the same sample are listed, as sequenced in a study of blood T cell repertoires in COVID-19 (dated by TCRdb to between 2020 and 2021). The method behind the library was the immunoSEQ multiplex PCR assay. TCRdb provides this immuneACCESS table in a form limited to in-frame rearrangements. Some clones are lacking; in checked studies, under half of them reflect an unresolved V gene, and why the rest are absent is not known. This sample has under 200,000 clones in its table, and about nine tenths of those were observed once. Together, the top ten hold 11% of the sample. The sample consisted of peripheral blood. The receptors originated from a woman aged 55-69 years with COVID-19, enrolled during active disease.

The chain uses TRBV11-3 and TRBJ2-7, with TRBD1 identical over 8 bases. J was trimmed by 2 bases and V by 1 base; bases with no gene match: 1. The CDR3 length is 14 residues. Germline V gives CDR1 SGHNT, CDR2 YENEEA. CDR3: CASSLGQGTYEQYF. DNA of the CDR3: TGTGCCAGCAGCTTAGGACAGGGGACCTACGAGCAGTACTTC.

The CDR3: CAWSATGLADTQYF. CDR3 sequence (DNA): TGTGCCTGGAGTGCAACCGGACTCGCCGATACGCAGTATTTT. The J gene is TRBJ2-3, the V gene TRBV30, with TRBD2 as a possible D gene (5 bases). Germline values: CDR1 GTSNPN, CDR2 SVGIG (reference sequence). CDR3 length equals 14 residues. V shed 1 base and J shed 6 bases, with 14 bases lying between them. Full variable domain (rest looked up from reference TRBV30 and TRBJ2-3): SQTIHQWPATLVQPVGSPLSLECTVEGTSNPNLYWYRQAAGRGLQLLFYSVGIGQISSEVPQNLSASRPQDRQFILSSKKLLLSDSGFYLCAWSATGLADTQYFGPGTRLTVL.

This sequence joins TRBV10-3 and TRBJ1-5; possibly TRBD1 for D (5 bases). CDR3 length equals 16 residues. Per germline, CDR1 ENHRY and CDR2 SYGVKD. V lost 5 bases and J lost 2, with 16 bases in between. CDR3 DNA: TGTGCCATCAGTCAAACGGAGATGGGGCGCAATCAGCCCCAGCATTTT. The encoded protein is CAISQTEMGRNQPQHF.

This chain joins TRBV4-3 and TRBJ2-3; TRBD1 matches 9 bases. CDR3 length: 16 amino acids. Germline CDR1 is LGHNA and CDR2 is YSLEER. After removal of 0 bases from V and 2 bases from J, the junction contained 3 bases not matched to a gene. The CDR3: CASSQDGQGYTDTQYF. The CDR3 DNA is TGCGCCAGCAGCCAAGACGGACAGGGGTACACAGATACGCAGTATTTT.

The chain uses TRBV19 and TRBJ1-3; possibly TRBD1 for D (5 bases). V lost 7 bases and J lost 3, with 7 bases in between. Germline V gene lookup returns CDR1 LNHDA and CDR2 SQIVND (reference sequence). This CDR3 is 12 amino acids long. The CDR3 loop reads CASMGLGNTIYF. CDR3 coding DNA: TGTGCCAGTATGGGACTTGGAAACACCATATATTTT.

The chain links TRBV2 to TRBJ2-2; 7 bases align to TRBD1. The trim removed 10 bases at V and 0 bases at J, leaving 8 bases unmatched. Germline V gene data show CDR1 as SNHLY and CDR2 as FYNNEI. The CDR3 runs 15 residues. CDR3: CATHLGTANTGELFF. DNA for the CDR3: TGTGCCACTCATTTAGGGACAGCGAACACCGGGGAGCTGTTTTTT. The complete variable domain, with remaining parts taken from reference TRBV2 and TRBJ2-2, reads EPEVTQTPSHQVTQMGQEVILRCVPISNHLYFYWYRQILGQKVEFLVSFYNNEISEKSEIFDDQFSVERPDGSNFTLKIRSTKLEDSAMYFCATHLGTANTGELFFGEGSRLTVL.

V and J are TRBV4-3 and TRBJ2-1; 9 bases map to TRBD2. V lost 0 bases and J lost 7; bases outside the gene matches: 4. This CDR3 spans 15 amino acids. Germline V lookup: CDR1 LGHNA, CDR2 YSLEER. The CDR3 reads CASSQDITSGNEQFF. The CDR3 nucleotides are TGCGCCAGCAGCCAAGATATAACTAGCGGGAATGAGCAGTTCTTC.

The chain couples TRBV10-3 to TRBJ1-2, with a weak D call TRBD1 (6 bases). The CDR3 runs to 16 residues. V was shortened by 4 bases and J by 0 bases, with 15 bases between the two germline ends. Germline assignment: CDR1 ENHRY and CDR2 SYGVKD. As DNA, the CDR3 is TGTGCCATCAGTGGCACAGGGCGGCAGGCTAACTATGGCTACACCTTC. Its protein product is CAISGTGRQANYGYTF.

The chain joins TRBV30 to TRBJ2-7, with 9 bases aligning to TRBD1. Germline lookup yields CDR1 GTSNPN and CDR2 SVGIG (reference sequence). Germline trimming cut 1 base from V and 5 bases from J; bases unmatched to any gene: 9. This CDR3 contains 15 residues. The CDR3 is CAWSASGTGYHEQYF. The CDR3 region has the DNA TGTGCCTGGAGTGCCTCGGGGACAGGGTACCACGAGCAGTACTTC.

The chain links TRBV19 to TRBJ2-7, with 7 positions matching TRBD1. CDR3 size: 13 residues. The ends lost 8 bases at V and 4 bases at J; junction bases unmatched: 8. Germline CDR1 LNHDA, CDR2 SQIVND (reference sequence). CDR3 in DNA: TGTGCCAGTCGTAAGACAGGGAGTTACGAGCAGTACTTC. This codes for CASRKTGSYEQYF.

This clone was counted once. The chain links TRBV7-2 to TRBJ1-2; 7 bases fit TRBD1. The CDR3 contains 13 residues. V gave up 5 bases and J gave up 4 bases; unmatched junction bases: 4. Germline V CDR1 and CDR2: SGHTA, FQGNSA. CDR3 amino acids: CASSRDSSYGYTF. DNA of the CDR3: TGTGCCAGCAGCCGGGACAGTTCCTATGGCTACACCTTC. The whole variable domain, filled in from reference TRBV7-2 and TRBJ1-2, reads GAGVSQSPSNKVTEKGKDVELRCDPISGHTALYWYRQSLGQGLEFLIYFQGNSAPDKSGLPSDRFSAERTGGSVSTLTIQRTQQEDSAVYLCASSRDSSYGYTFGSGTRLTVV.

Points on this clone: The sample holds other DNA sequences that translate to the same CDR3. The rearrangement uses TRBV19 and TRBJ2-7; no firm D call. The V gene lost 5 bases and the J gene lost 0 bases, with 5 bases spanning the gap. The length of the CDR3 is 12 residues. Germline loops: CDR1 LNHDA, CDR2 SQIVND (reference sequence). CDR3 nucleotide sequence: TGTGCCAGTAGTGCGAGCTCCTACGAGCAGTACTTC. It is translated as CASSASSYEQYF.

The V and J genes are TRBV4-1 and TRBJ1-5, with a weak D call TRBD1 (6 bases). V shed 1 base and J shed 6 bases, with 10 bases lying between them. The CDR3 contains 14 residues. Germline V gives CDR1 MGHRA, CDR2 YSYEKL. The CDR3 protein is CASSQVRGSQPQHF. The CDR3 coding sequence is TGCGCCAGCAGCCAAGTCAGGGGCAGTCAGCCCCAGCATTTT.

V usage is TRBV18 and J usage is TRBJ1-1; 7 nucleotides align to TRBD1. This CDR3 contains 15 residues. J lost 1 base, V lost 2 bases, and 4 bases had no gene match. Germline CDR1 and CDR2: KGHSH and LQKENI. The CDR3 nucleotides read TGTGCCAGCTCACCATCACAGGGGTGGAACACTGAAGCTTTCTTT. Protein sequence: CASSPSQGWNTEAFF.